This T cell receptor (beta chain) was captured by sequencing in a study of blood T cell repertoires in COVID-19. Study at large: COVID-19 samples collected from the United States, Italy and Spain covered acute and convalescent phases. Nucleic acid was either cDNA or gDNA, and it came from T cells, B-cell-depleted T cells, or PBMCs.

The CDR3 covers 16 residues. With V trimmed by 0 bases and J by 6 bases, 8 bases remained unmatched. Germline V gene sequence: CDR1 MNHEY, CDR2 SVGAGI. In the authors' workflow: Reference gene primer amplification gave estimated nucleated cell counts. TCRdb's table, derived via immunoSEQ multiplex PCR, lists solely in-frame clones and lacks some. V, J and clone size derive from that table, while D and trimming were established from the DNA sequence. This sample has about 100,000 clones, with about 80% found just once. V gene TRBV6-5 combines with J gene TRBJ1-5; 7 bases align to TRBD1. Source material: peripheral blood. The receptor was derived from a woman in her sixties or seventies with acute or convalescent COVID-19. The CDR3 nucleotides read TGTGCCAGCAGTTACTCGGGGGACAGTACTTTTCAGCCCCAGCATTTT. The encoded protein is CASSYSGDSTFQPQHF.